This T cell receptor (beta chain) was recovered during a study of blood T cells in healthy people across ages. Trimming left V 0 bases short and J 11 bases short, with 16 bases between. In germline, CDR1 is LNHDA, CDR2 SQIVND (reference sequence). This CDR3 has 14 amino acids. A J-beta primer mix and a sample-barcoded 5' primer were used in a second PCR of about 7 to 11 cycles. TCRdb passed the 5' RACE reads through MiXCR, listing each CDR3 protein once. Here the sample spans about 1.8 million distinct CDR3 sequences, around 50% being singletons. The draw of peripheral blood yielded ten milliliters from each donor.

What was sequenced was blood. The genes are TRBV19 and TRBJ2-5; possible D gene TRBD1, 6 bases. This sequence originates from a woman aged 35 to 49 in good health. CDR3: CASSIEQGYNEQYF. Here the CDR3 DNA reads TGTGCCAGTAGTATAGAACAGGGCTACAATGAGCAGTACTTC.